These 28 T cell receptor beta chains share one sample of origin, sequenced in a study of blood T cells in healthy people across ages. Together with a sample-barcoded 5' primer, a J-beta primer mix was included in a second PCR lasting roughly 7 to 11 cycles. In TCRdb, the 5' RACE reads were re-called with MiXCR into one record per CDR3 protein. The sample yields approximately 670,000 distinct CDR3 sequences, approximately 40% seen once. Sample: blood. These receptors originate from a man older than 75 in good health.

This clonotype occurred many times. The V and J genes are TRBV29-1 and TRBJ2-5; 12 positions match TRBD2. This CDR3 contains 14 residues. The ends lost 5 bases at V and 5 bases at J; junction bases unmatched: 6. The germline gives CDR1 SQVTM, CDR2 ANQGSEA. Here the CDR3 DNA reads TGCAGCGTTCCTACTAGCGGGAGGTTGGAGACCCAGTACTTC. It specifies CSVPTSGRLETQYF. Complete variable domain (other parts from reference TRBV29-1 and TRBJ2-5): SAVISQKPSRDICQRGTSLTIQCQVDSQVTMMFWYRQQPGQSLTLIATANQGSEATYESGFVIDKFPISRPNLTFSTLTVSNMSPEDSSIYLCSVPTSGRLETQYFGPGTRLLVL.

This chain connects TRBV12-3 or TRBV12-4 to TRBJ2-1; a weak D match, TRBD2 (7 bases). This CDR3 has 16 residues. Trimming removed 3 bases from V and 9 bases from J, with 21 bases in between. The CDR3 nucleotides read TGTGCCAGCAGTTTCTGCGGGGGCGCGAGGGATTTTGAGCAGTTCTTC. Protein product: CASSFCGGARDFEQFF.

The chain is built from TRBV25-1 and TRBJ2-3; the match to TRBD1 covers 9 bases. The V and J ends lost 3 bases and 4 bases, in that order; junction bases with no gene match: 5. From germline, CDR1 is MGHDK and CDR2 SYGVNS. The CDR3 sequence is 15 residues long. This CDR3 reads CASSDLRQGADTQYF. DNA for the CDR3: TGTGCCAGCAGTGATCTTAGACAGGGGGCAGATACGCAGTATTTT.

V is TRBV4-1 and J is TRBJ2-5, with a tentative D call TRBD2 (6 bases). The CDR3 loop spans 17 amino acids. Trimming left V 0 bases short and J 5 bases short, with 19 bases between. Germline V lookup: CDR1 MGHRA, CDR2 YSYEKL. CDR3 region: CASSQDVTGSRVETQYF. In nucleotides, the CDR3 is TGCGCCAGCAGCCAAGATGTCACCGGGAGCCGGGTTGAGACCCAGTACTTC.

This rearrangement joins TRBV2 to TRBJ2-1; 11 nucleotides line up with TRBD2. Germline V gene lookup returns CDR1 SNHLY and CDR2 FYNNEI. The CDR3 consists of 17 residues. The trim removed 6 bases at V and 6 bases at J, leaving 13 bases unmatched. The CDR3 spells CASRGIPTSGSINEQFF. CDR3 nucleotides: TGTGCCAGCAGGGGGATACCAACTAGCGGGAGTATCAATGAGCAGTTCTTC.

Only one count was recorded for this clonotype. This chain uses TRBV20-1 with TRBJ2-4; 7 bases are a match to TRBD2. The J call is doubtful: the DNA matches TRBJ2-7 better. Germline CDR1 DFQATT, CDR2 SNEGSKA (reference sequence). The CDR3 contains 15 residues. The CDR3 reads CSADAGGAGEYEQYF. The CDR3 nucleotides are TGCAGTGCGGACGCAGGAGGGGCGGGGGAATACGAGCAGTACTTC.

The V call is TRBV6-2 or TRBV6-3, the J call TRBJ1-4; possibly TRBD1 for D (5 bases). Trimming took 3 bases from V and 10 from J, leaving 24 bases between them. CDR1 is MNHEY and CDR2 is SVGEGT in the germline V gene. This CDR3 has 17 residues. The CDR3 spells CASSYPSAAGQRRKLFF. The CDR3 DNA sequence: TGTGCCAGCAGTTATCCCAGCGCGGCAGGGCAACGTCGAAAACTGTTTTTT.

The chain employs TRBV3-1 and TRBJ1-5, with TRBD1 as a possible D gene (6 bases). This CDR3 is 14 amino acids long. Trimming took off 1 base at V and 6 bases at J, with 10 bases between the two ends. Germline CDR1 reads LGHDT; CDR2 reads YNNKEL (reference sequence). The CDR3 DNA is TGTGCCAGCAGCCAAGTGGCAGGGGTTCAGCCCCAGCATTTT. Protein sequence: CASSQVAGVQPQHF.

This sequence joins TRBV18 and TRBJ1-1, with D possibly matching TRBD1 (5 bases). The V and J ends lost 4 bases and 4 bases respectively, with 13 bases between them. CDR1 is KGHSH and CDR2 is LQKENI in the germline V gene. CDR3 size: 14 residues. CDR3 sequence (DNA): TGTGCCAGCTCACAGGGAGGGGTGGGCACTGAAGCTTTCTTT. Translating it yields CASSQGGVGTEAFF.

In this sample, this clonotype turned up many times. This chain links TRBV9 with TRBJ2-5; no reliable D call. V was pared by 0 bases and J by 6 bases, with 0 bases between. Germline-derived CDR1 and CDR2 are SGDLS and YYNGEE. There are 10 residues in the CDR3. The CDR3 spells CASSVETQYF. In DNA, the CDR3 is TGTGCCAGCAGCGTAGAGACCCAGTACTTC.

This clonotype was recorded a few times. The genes are TRBV20-1 and TRBJ2-5, with TRBD2 as a possible D gene (7 bases). Germline CDR1 and CDR2: DFQATT and SNEGSKA (reference sequence). The CDR3 covers 13 residues. The V end lost 4 bases, the J end lost 2 bases, and 11 bases lay between the germline ends. The CDR3 nucleotides are TGCAGTGCTATGCGGGGGCTACAAGAGACCCAGTACTTC. Translation gives CSAMRGLQETQYF.

This clonotype showed up just a few times. The chain recombines TRBV20-1 with TRBJ2-1; TRBD2 aligns across 11 bases. CDR3 length: 14 amino acids. With 3 bases clipped from V and 8 bases from J, the junction kept 6 bases outside the gene matches. Germline CDR1 is DFQATT and CDR2 is SNEGSKA (reference sequence). The CDR3 here is CSARYSGRAHEQFF. The CDR3 coding sequence is TGCAGTGCTAGGTATAGCGGGAGGGCCCATGAGCAGTTCTTC.

J is TRBJ2-3 and V is TRBV6-5, with 7 bases fitting TRBD2. V trimming: 0 bases; J trimming: 4 bases; junction bases outside the gene matches: 10. The CDR3 length is 17 residues. The V gene's germline CDR1 is MNHEY and CDR2 SVGAGI. The CDR3 protein is CASSYSFQAGNPDTQYF. DNA for the CDR3: TGTGCCAGCAGTTACTCCTTCCAAGCGGGAAATCCAGATACGCAGTATTTT.

The rearrangement uses TRBV28 and TRBJ2-7; 10 bases are shared with TRBD1. Losses at the gene ends were 7 bases for V and 7 bases for J; bases not matched to a gene: 16. The CDR3 covers 16 residues. Per germline, CDR1 MDHEN and CDR2 SYDVKM. The CDR3 is CASMEAGDRGYNEQYF. In DNA, the CDR3 is TGTGCCAGCATGGAAGCCGGGGACAGGGGATACAATGAGCAGTACTTC.

This clonotype was detected many times. This could be a read error, since a much larger clone is one nucleotide away. V and J are TRBV4-3 and TRBJ1-2, with 7 bases fitting TRBD1. The CDR3 spans 15 residues. Germline CDR1 and CDR2: LGHNA and YSLEER. The junction had 3 bases not matched to a gene; V was cut back by 0 bases and J by 2 bases. The CDR3 loop is CASSQEVQGNYGYTF. For the CDR3, the DNA is TGCGCCAGCAGCCAAGAAGTACAGGGGAACTATGGCTACACCTTC.

The chain links TRBV6-1 to TRBJ2-3; D is undetermined. CDR1 is MNHNS and CDR2 is SASEGT in the germline V gene. CDR3 length: 11 amino acids. The V gene lost 2 bases and the J gene lost 5 bases, with 2 bases spanning the gap. DNA of the CDR3: TGTGCCAGCAGTGAACAAGATACGCAGTATTTT. This codes for CASSEQDTQYF.

This clonotype was counted ten times or more. This chain uses TRBV4-3 with TRBJ2-7; D may be TRBD1 or TRBD2 (6 bases each). The CDR3 extends over 15 amino acids. The germline CDR1 and CDR2 sequences are LGHNA and YSLEER. Trimming removed 0 bases at V and 5 bases at J, with 14 bases between. This CDR3 is CASSQEIQGGHEQYF. In DNA, the CDR3 is TGCGCCAGCAGCCAAGAAATACAGGGAGGCCACGAGCAGTACTTC.

The CDR3 loop reads CASSPSGGPSETQYF. The CDR3 DNA is TGTGCCAGCAGCCCGAGCGGGGGGCCTTCAGAGACCCAGTACTTC. The J gene is TRBJ2-5, the V gene TRBV7-7; 9 bases line up with TRBD2. Germline V gene data show CDR1 as SSHAT and CDR2 as FNYEAQ (reference sequence). The CDR3 runs 15 residues. The J segment lost 4 bases and the V segment lost 5 bases, leaving 8 bases of the junction unmatched.

This chain links TRBV5-4 with TRBJ2-3, with TRBD2 matching over 7 bases. This CDR3 comprises 17 residues. CDR1 SGHNT and CDR2 YYREEE come from the germline V gene (reference sequence). Losses at the gene ends were 3 bases for V and 0 bases for J; bases not matched to a gene: 10. The CDR3 DNA is TGTGCCAGCAGCTCGGAGTCGGGGAGGGCCAGCACAGATACGCAGTATTTT. Translation gives CASSSESGRASTDTQYF.

The chain employs TRBV12-3 or TRBV12-4 and TRBJ2-3; D may be TRBD2 (7 bases). The CDR3 covers 16 residues. Trimming removed 3 bases from V and 4 bases from J, with 17 bases in between. CDR3 protein: CASSFRGAGDADTQYF. DNA for the CDR3: TGTGCCAGCAGTTTTCGGGGGGCAGGGGACGCAGATACGCAGTATTTT.

This clonotype was counted between two and nine times. This rearrangement joins TRBV20-1 to TRBJ2-3; either TRBD1 or TRBD2 may fit D (5 bases each). Between the trimmed V and J ends, which lost 3 bases and 0 bases, there was a span of 10 bases. Germline V gene sequence: CDR1 DFQATT, CDR2 SNEGSKA (reference sequence). The CDR3 extends over 14 amino acids. CDR3 nucleotides: TGCAGTGCTAGTACTTGGGGGAGCACAGATACGCAGTATTTT. This encodes CSASTWGSTDTQYF.

This clonotype was seen at least ten times. The chain has TRBV4-2 and TRBJ2-7; unclear D gene. The V end lost 3 bases, the J end lost 3 bases, and 15 bases lay between the germline ends. This CDR3 spans 15 amino acids. The germline V gene has CDR1 LGHNA and CDR2 YNFKEQ. CDR3 amino acids: CASSQSRASFYEQYF. CDR3 nucleotides: TGTGCCAGCAGCCAGTCCCGGGCCTCCTTCTACGAGCAGTACTTC.

DNA for the CDR3: TGTGCCAGCAGCCAAGATCCAGGGGCGAGGAACTATGGCTACACCTTC. Translated, it gives CASSQDPGARNYGYTF. The V call is TRBV4-2, the J call TRBJ1-2; possibly TRBD1 for D (6 bases). CDR3 length equals 16 residues. V dropped 0 bases and J dropped 2 bases, with 13 bases sitting between them. CDR1 is LGHNA, CDR2 YNFKEQ, per germline.

This clonotype was observed a few times. The gene calls are TRBV2 and TRBJ2-5, with D possibly being TRBD1 (5 bases). V was clipped by 3 bases and J by 5 bases, with 19 bases between them. The CDR3 loop spans 16 amino acids. Germline V gene sequence: CDR1 SNHLY, CDR2 FYNNEI. CDR3 in amino acids: CASSDGGAPRPETQYF. The CDR3 region has the DNA TGTGCCAGCAGTGATGGTGGGGCCCCACGGCCGGAGACCCAGTACTTC.

Only a few counts were recorded for this clonotype. The rearrangement joins TRBV10-3 to TRBJ2-5; tentatively, D is TRBD1 or TRBD2 (5 bases each). The ends were cut back, 10 bases at V and 11 bases at J, with 26 bases in the middle. CDR1 is ENHRY, CDR2 SYGVKD, per germline. CDR3 size: 14 residues. The CDR3 coding sequence is TGTGCCACCGAGGGGCTTACGGGGAACAATGAGCAGTACTTC. Encoded protein: CATEGLTGNNEQYF.

This clonotype was detected once. The J gene is TRBJ2-4, the V gene TRBV20-1; 10 positions match TRBD2. The last part of the DNA fits TRBJ2-7 better; the J call may be wrong. Looked up from germline, CDR1 is DFQATT and CDR2 is SNEGSKA (reference sequence). The CDR3 is 12 amino acids. CDR3 loop: CSARLAGDEQYF. The CDR3 bases are TGCAGTGCTAGGCTAGCGGGAGACGAGCAGTACTTC.

Ten or more counts support this clonotype. The rearrangement links TRBV5-1 to TRBJ2-7, with D uncertain. Germline values: CDR1 SGHRS, CDR2 YFSETQ. The CDR3 covers 13 residues. Between the trimmed V and J ends, which lost 1 base and 2 bases, there was a span of 7 bases. The CDR3 protein is CASSLNGAYEQYF. CDR3 sequence (DNA): TGCGCCAGCAGCTTGAATGGAGCCTACGAGCAGTACTTC.

The V and J genes are TRBV4-2 and TRBJ2-7; 9 bases are a match to TRBD2. Germline V gene lookup returns CDR1 LGHNA and CDR2 YNFKEQ. This CDR3 has 15 residues. V lost 2 bases and J lost 3; bases outside the gene matches: 5. The chain's CDR3 is CASSQLVAGVYEQYF. The CDR3 nucleotides are TGTGCCAGCAGCCAACTGGTAGCGGGGGTCTACGAGCAGTACTTC.